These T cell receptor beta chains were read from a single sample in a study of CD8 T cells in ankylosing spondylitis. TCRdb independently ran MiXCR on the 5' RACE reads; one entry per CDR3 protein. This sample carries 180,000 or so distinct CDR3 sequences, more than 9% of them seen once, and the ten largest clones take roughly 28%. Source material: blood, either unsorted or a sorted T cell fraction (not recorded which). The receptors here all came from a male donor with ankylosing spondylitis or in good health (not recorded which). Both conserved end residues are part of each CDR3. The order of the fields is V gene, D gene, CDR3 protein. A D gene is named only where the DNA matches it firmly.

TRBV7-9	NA	CASSLGRAENQPQHF
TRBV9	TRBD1	CASSVTTGTGSYEQYF
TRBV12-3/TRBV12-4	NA	CASSFRGTFDGYTF
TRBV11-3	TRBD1	CASSPFRQGADTQYF
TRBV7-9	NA	CASSPWSRDTGELFF
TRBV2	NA	CASSEERDTGELFF
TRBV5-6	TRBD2	CASSLELAGVYETQYF
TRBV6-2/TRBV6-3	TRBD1	CASRRTGHQPQHF
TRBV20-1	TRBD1	CSARDWGQPTNEKLFF
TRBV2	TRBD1	CASSGQGWGNQPQHF
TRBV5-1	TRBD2	CASSPTSGGSYEQYF
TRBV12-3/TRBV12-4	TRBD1	CASSLAPWNRGPEKLFF
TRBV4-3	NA	CASSQEMRGFDEQFF
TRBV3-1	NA	CASSQGTGSPLHF
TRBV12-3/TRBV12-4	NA	CASAKWDLRNEKLFF